This T cell receptor beta chain was recorded in a study of blood T cell repertoires in COVID-19. The wider study: Sites across the United States, Italy and Spain contributed samples from acute and convalescent COVID-19.

Trimming took 2 bases from V and 7 from J, leaving 11 bases between them. Germline lookup yields CDR1 MGHRA and CDR2 YSYEKL. This CDR3 has 14 residues. As originally analysed: Amplifying reference gene primers gave estimates of nucleated cell counts. Profiled with immunoSEQ multiplex PCR; TCRdb holds only in-frame clones, not every one. D and trimming were read from the DNA, whereas the V and J calls and clone size are those reported in that table. The sample records a few hundred thousand clones, about 85% being singletons. The sequenced sample consisted of peripheral blood. The chain combines TRBV4-1 with TRBJ1-4, with D perhaps matching TRBD1 (6 bases). This clonotype was sampled from a man younger than 35 with active or convalescent COVID-19. The DNA for the CDR3 is TGCGCCAGCAGCCAACAACAGGGTAGTGAAAAACTGTTTTTT. It encodes CASSQQQGSEKLFF.